This is a list of T cell receptor beta chains from one sample in a study of siplizumab effects on memory and regulatory T cells. The data were produced by immunoSEQ multiplex PCR, yet TCRdb's version contains in-frame clones alone and is incomplete. The sample shows roughly 68,000 clones, roughly 80% of them seen only once. The sequenced material came from memory CD4+ T cells sorted from blood. The receptors come from a human donor in good health. Each CDR3 is given with its conserved first and last residue. A D gene is named only where the DNA matches it firmly. Expanded clones are given a class, and other clones once, few, many or no size at all.

J gene,V gene,clone size,D gene,CDR3 DNA,CDR3 protein
TRBJ2-7,TRBV2,-,-,TGTGCCAGCAGTTACTCGCGGTTAGAGCAGTACTTC,CASSYSRLEQYF
TRBJ2-5,TRBV7-8,once,-,TGTGCCAGCAGCCGCAGCGGGGAGACCCAGTACTTC,CASSRSGETQYF
TRBJ2-2,TRBV5-4,-,-,TGTGCCAGCAGCAATTACGTCGGGGAGCTGTTTTTT,CASSNYVGELFF
TRBJ1-4,TRBV7-9,-,TRBD1,TGTGCCAGCAGCTTAGCGAGACAGGGTGAAAAACTGTTTTTT,CASSLARQGEKLFF
TRBJ2-5,TRBV6-5,-,TRBD1,TGTGCCAGCAGTTGGGACAGGGAGACGGAGACCCAGTACTTC,CASSWDRETETQYF
TRBJ2-2,TRBV7-2,-,-,TGTGCCAGCAGTTCCATTTCGTACACCGGGGAGCTGTTTTTT,CASSSISYTGELFF
TRBJ2-5,TRBV20-1,few,-,TGCAGTGCTCGCCAAGAGACCCAGTACTTC,CSARQETQYF
TRBJ2-5,TRBV5-4,-,TRBD2,TGTGCCAGCAGCTTGGGGGGACTAGCGGGGGGCCCGCGTCCGGAGACCCAGTACTTC,CASSLGGLAGGPRPETQYF
TRBJ2-2,TRBV4-2,-,-,TGTGCCAGCAGCCAAGAGGGGGGGGCTCGCACCGGGGAGCTGTTTTTT,CASSQEGGARTGELFF
TRBJ2-2,TRBV5-1,-,-,TGCGCCAGCAGCTTGAGGGTGCCGAACACCGGGGAGCTGTTTTTT,CASSLRVPNTGELFF
TRBJ2-5,TRBV7-3,-,TRBD2,TGTGCCAGCAGCTTAACGGGGTGGGAGGGGACCCAAGAGACCCAGTACTTC,CASSLTGWEGTQETQYF
TRBJ1-2,TRBV29-1,-,-,TGCAGCGTTGGTCCGTCGGGCTATGGCTACACCTTC,CSVGPSGYGYTF
TRBJ2-5,TRBV5-1,-,TRBD1,TGCGCCAGCAGCTTGGCAGGACAGGGAGAGACCCAGTACTTC,CASSLAGQGETQYF
TRBJ1-3,TRBV7-8,-,-,TGTGCCAGCAGCGCCCAATCAGGGGTCGGAAACACCATATATTTT,CASSAQSGVGNTIYF
TRBJ2-7,TRBV19,-,TRBD2,TGTGCCAGTAGTATAAGCGGGAGCCCCCACGAGCAGTACTTC,CASSISGSPHEQYF
TRBJ2-1,TRBV15,-,TRBD2,TGTGCCACCAGCAGAGGAGGGACGGCGGGGGGGCCCAATGAGCAGTTCTTC,CATSRGGTAGGPNEQFF
TRBJ2-3,TRBV7-2,-,-,TGTGCCAGCAGCTTAGCCCGAGATACGCAGTATTTT,CASSLARDTQYF
TRBJ2-3,TRBV11-2,-,TRBD2,TGTGCCAGCAGCTTAGGGCGAGCGGGGGGGTTCACAGATACGCAGTATTTT,CASSLGRAGGFTDTQYF
TRBJ1-2,TRBV5-6,-,-,TGTGCCAGCAGCTTGGGTGACGACGGGGGCTACACCTTC,CASSLGDDGGYTF
TRBJ1-2,TRBV6-5,few,-,TGTGCCAGCAGTTATCTGGCAGGTGGCTACACCTTC,CASSYLAGGYTF
TRBJ2-7,TRBV28,-,-,TGTGCCAGCAGTCCACTGAGGGGCGGTGTCATCGAGCAGTACTTC,CASSPLRGGVIEQYF
TRBJ2-5,TRBV7-2,few,-,TGTGCCAGCAGCTTCTCACCGACGGAGACCCAGTACTTC,CASSFSPTETQYF
TRBJ1-1,TRBV6-5,-,-,TGTGCCAGCAGCAGTGGGACCGCGGCTTTCTTT,CASSSGTAAFF
TRBJ2-3,TRBV5-1,once,TRBD1,TGCGCCAGCAGCCGTGACAGGGGGACAGATACGCAGTATTTT,CASSRDRGTDTQYF
TRBJ1-2,TRBV5-1,once,TRBD1,TGCGCCAGCAGCTTGGGACAGGGAAATGGCTACACCTTC,CASSLGQGNGYTF
TRBJ2-1,TRBV4-1,-,TRBD2,TGCGCCAGCAGCCAAGTAACGGGAGGGCCGGTGGATGAGCAGTTCTTC,CASSQVTGGPVDEQFF
TRBJ2-7,TRBV15,-,-,TGTGCCACCAGCAGAGATTTCAGTCCCTCCTACGAGCAGTACTTC,CATSRDFSPSYEQYF
TRBJ2-5,TRBV7-7,-,TRBD1,TGTGCCAGCAGCGGTAGGACAGGAGAGACCCAGTACTTC,CASSGRTGETQYF
TRBJ2-2,TRBV7-9,-,-,TGTGCCAGCAGCTTGACGGTAGAAAATTATGAGACCGGGGAGCTGTTTTTT,CASSLTVENYETGELFF
TRBJ2-3,TRBV19,-,TRBD2,TGTGCCAGTAGCGGGACTAGCGGGGGACCAGATACGCAGTATTTT,CASSGTSGGPDTQYF
TRBJ2-2,TRBV7-9,-,TRBD1,TGTGCCAGCAGCTCGTTGACAGGGGCTACCGGGGAGCTGTTTTTT,CASSSLTGATGELFF
TRBJ2-7,TRBV5-1,few,-,TGCGCCAGCAGCTCTGACTTAGCCCACGAGCAGTACTTC,CASSSDLAHEQYF
TRBJ2-1,TRBV7-6,once,-,TGTGCCAGCAGCTTAGTTATGGGCGCCGGCTACAATGAGCAGTTCTTC,CASSLVMGAGYNEQFF
TRBJ2-3,TRBV11-1,-,-,TGTGCCAGCAGCTCATCCCCGGGCGGTACGCAGTATTTT,CASSSSPGGTQYF
TRBJ1-1,TRBV7-2,-,-,TGTGCCAGCAGCTTAGCGGCAGCCTCTGAAGCTTTCTTT,CASSLAAASEAFF
TRBJ2-7,TRBV5-1,once,-,TGCGCCAGCAGCTTGGGTAAGGGGGACGGGTCTATCAGGAACGAGCAGTACTTC,CASSLGKGDGSIRNEQYF
TRBJ2-1,TRBV19,-,TRBD1,TGTGCCAGTAGTTCCACGACCGGGACAGGGGCCCGCAATGAGCAGTTCTTC,CASSSTTGTGARNEQFF
TRBJ1-5,TRBV5-1,-,-,TGCGCCAGCAGCCCGTCCGGAGATGGCAATCAGCCCCAGCATTTT,CASSPSGDGNQPQHF
TRBJ2-3,TRBV18,-,TRBD2,TGTGCCAGCTCACCACCGGGACTAGGCACAGATACGCAGTATTTT,CASSPPGLGTDTQYF
TRBJ2-1,TRBV6-1,few,TRBD1,TGTGCCAGCAGACTCACGGGACAGAACAATGAGCAGTTCTTC,CASRLTGQNNEQFF
TRBJ2-5,TRBV10-1,-,-,TGCGCCAGCAGTGACCACGGCAGCGGGACCCAGTACTTC,CASSDHGSGTQYF
TRBJ2-7,TRBV7-3,-,TRBD1,TGTGCCAGCAGCCCAAACCGGGACAGGCCCTACGAGCAGTACTTC,CASSPNRDRPYEQYF